In its sample, the clone carrying this T cell receptor beta chain was seen many times. These data are taken from a study of early T cells in non-severe SARS-CoV-2 infection. V trimming: 4 bases; J trimming: 2 bases; junction bases outside the gene matches: 12. This CDR3 spans 18 amino acids. Germline CDR1 is WNHNN and CDR2 is SYGVQD (reference sequence). TCRdb recomputed calls from the 5' RACE reads with MiXCR, one row per CDR3 protein. The sample yields about 55,000 distinct CDR3 sequences, 13% seen once. This clonotype was obtained from an adult who was a healthcare worker with PCR-confirmed SARS-CoV-2 infection or an uninfected control (not recorded which). The genes are TRBV10-1 and TRBJ2-5; TRBD1 agrees at 11 bases. Specimen: whole blood, collected at baseline. DNA for the CDR3: TGCGCCAGCAGTGGGCTTTCCGGGACAGGGGGTCTTCAAGAGACCCAGTACTTC. This sequence encodes CASSGLSGTGGLQETQYF.